This T cell receptor beta chain was identified during a study of T cell responses to AZD1222 COVID-19 vaccine. The study, taken as a whole, reports: Spike-specific TCR breadth and depth rose after two AZD1222 doses.

Concerning this clone itself: The antigen is undetermined.

Some clones are missing from TCRdb's copy, which holds only in-frame ones; the method was immunoSEQ multiplex PCR. The sample has roughly 150,000 clones, around 88% seen once. The specimen comprised peripheral blood, sampled on day 0 of AZD1222 vaccination. The source of this sequence is an adult in good health.

The CDR3 sequence is CASSLAEGDTQYF. The CDR3 DNA follows: TGTGCCAGCAGCCTCGCAGAGGGAGATACGCAGTATTTT. V usage is TRBV7-2 and J usage is TRBJ2-3, with D possibly TRBD2 on 5 matching bases. V lost 5 bases, J lost 5 bases, and 11 bases lay in between. Germline values: CDR1 SGHTA, CDR2 FQGNSA. The CDR3 is 13 amino acids.